These T cell receptor beta chains were read from a single sample in a study of CD8 T cells in Susac syndrome. Using its own MiXCR run on the immunoSEQ multiplex PCR reads, TCRdb lists one record per CDR3 protein. The sample lists 250,000 to 350,000 distinct CDR3 sequences; about 91% were seen once. The sequenced sample consisted of CD4+ T cells from PBMCs. Every receptor here comes from a human donor with multiple sclerosis. The CDR3 runs from the conserved cysteine through the conserved F or W. The D gene is left open where the match is weak. Expanded clones are given a class, and other clones once, few, many or no size at all.

NA	NA	TRBV2	TRBJ2-4	TGTGCCAGCAGTGACAGGGCCCCTGCCAAAAACATTCAGTACTTC	CASSDRAPAKNIQYF
TRBD2	NA	TRBV7-3	TRBJ2-3	TGTGCCGGGGGGACTAGCGGGAGCACAGATACGCAGTATTTT	CAGGTSGSTDTQYF
TRBD1	NA	TRBV11-2	TRBJ1-1	TGTGCCAGCAGCTCGACAGGGGGCTCGAACACTGAAGCTTTCTTT	CASSSTGGSNTEAFF
TRBD1	few	TRBV12-3/TRBV12-4	TRBJ1-2	TGTGCCAGCAGTTTTGGGACAGCTGGCTACACCTTC	CASSFGTAGYTF
NA	NA	TRBV19	TRBJ2-2	TGTGCCAGTAGTGGATTTCTTAGCGGAGGGAAGACCGGGGAGCTGTTTTTT	CASSGFLSGGKTGELFF
TRBD2	NA	TRBV5-1	TRBJ2-3	TGCGCCAGCAGCTTGAGCGGGGGGGCTGGACGAGATACGCAGTATTTT	CASSLSGGAGRDTQYF
NA	NA	TRBV29-1	TRBJ2-5	TGCAGCGTTGAAGTAGGGGGCCAAGAGACCCAGTACTTC	CSVEVGGQETQYF
NA	NA	TRBV5-1	TRBJ1-1	TGCGCCAGCACCCCTCCAGGGTCTGGCGGCACTGAAGCTTTCTTT	CASTPPGSGGTEAFF
NA	NA	TRBV5-4	TRBJ1-1	TGTGCCAGCATCGACAGGACCGGCGGGTGGGCTTTCTTT	CASIDRTGGWAFF
TRBD1	NA	TRBV7-9	TRBJ2-3	TGTGCCAGCAGCTTAGGGACAGGGGTCACAGATACGCAGTATTTT	CASSLGTGVTDTQYF
NA	NA	TRBV25-1	TRBJ2-1	TGTGCCAGCAGTGAATATGAGCGGGACAACAATGAGCAGTTCTTC	CASSEYERDNNEQFF
TRBD2	NA	TRBV2	TRBJ2-1	TGTGCCAGCAGCCCTCCGGGACTAGCGGGAGGACACAATGAGCAGTTCTTC	CASSPPGLAGGHNEQFF
NA	NA	TRBV5-1	TRBJ1-6	TGCGCCAGCAGCTTGCAAGAGGATTATAATTCACCCCTCCACTTT	CASSLQEDYNSPLHF
TRBD2	NA	TRBV12-3/TRBV12-4	TRBJ2-1	TGTGCCAGCAGCCGACCCCGACTAGCGGGGGGGCCGGGGAATGAGCAGTTCTTC	CASSRPRLAGGPGNEQFF
NA	few	TRBV6-2/TRBV6-3	TRBJ2-7	TGTGCCAGCAGTTACTCGCGGGGTGCGTACGAGCAGTACTTC	CASSYSRGAYEQYF
NA	NA	TRBV7-3	TRBJ1-2	TGTGCCAGCAGCTTAACGCCCCTTTCCGGCTACACCTTC	CASSLTPLSGYTF
NA	NA	TRBV7-2	TRBJ1-2	TGTGCCAGCAGCCGGGACAATAACTATGGCTACACCTTC	CASSRDNNYGYTF
TRBD2	NA	TRBV12-3/TRBV12-4	TRBJ2-5	TGTGCCAGCAGTTCCCCGGGGGGGCCTCGAGAGACCCAGTACTTC	CASSSPGGPRETQYF
NA	NA	TRBV6-6	TRBJ1-1	TGTGCCAGCAGCATCGTTCGGGGCACTGAAGCTTTCTTT	CASSIVRGTEAFF
TRBD2	NA	TRBV20-1	TRBJ2-5	TGCAGTGCTAGAGACCCAGGGACTAGCGGTACCATAGGAGAGACCCAGTACTTC	CSARDPGTSGTIGETQYF
TRBD2	NA	TRBV29-1	TRBJ2-1	TGCAGCGTTTTGCCCCGACTAGCGGGAGTGGGCAATGAGCAGTTCTTC	CSVLPRLAGVGNEQFF
NA	NA	TRBV7-3	TRBJ1-1	TGTGCCAGCAGCTTAAGGGCGGGGGCGGTTGAAGCTTTCTTT	CASSLRAGAVEAFF
NA	NA	TRBV19	TRBJ1-5	TGTGCCAGTAGTATAGATCGGGGCAGGAATCAGCCCCAGCATTTT	CASSIDRGRNQPQHF
NA	few	TRBV30	TRBJ1-3	TGTGCCTGGAGTGTCCTGCTGGGAAACACCATATATTTT	CAWSVLLGNTIYF
NA	NA	TRBV20-1	TRBJ1-6	TGCAGTGCTTCCCGGGGCAGGGCCGGGGATTCACCCCTCCACTTT	CSASRGRAGDSPLHF
NA	NA	TRBV2	TRBJ1-5	TGTGCCAGCAGTAGGACATTTTTGGACAATCAGCCCCAGCATTTT	CASSRTFLDNQPQHF
NA	few	TRBV2	TRBJ2-7	TGTGCCAGCAGCGCCGGACTGTACGAGCAGTACTTC	CASSAGLYEQYF
TRBD2	NA	TRBV29-1	TRBJ2-3	TGCAGCGTTGCAATAGCGGGGGGAGATACGCAGTATTTT	CSVAIAGGDTQYF
TRBD1	NA	TRBV2	TRBJ2-3	TGTGCCAGCACCGGGGACAGGGGGTCAGATACGCAGTATTTT	CASTGDRGSDTQYF
NA	few	TRBV30	TRBJ2-3	TGTGCCTGGAGTGCGGGTGCAGATACGCAGTATTTT	CAWSAGADTQYF
TRBD1	NA	TRBV2	TRBJ2-3	TGTGCCAGTAGTACCGGGACAGGGGGGACGAATACGCAGTATTTT	CASSTGTGGTNTQYF
NA	NA	TRBV11-2	TRBJ2-5	TGTGCCAGCACCGGTTGGTCCCAAGAGACCCAGTACTTC	CASTGWSQETQYF
NA	NA	TRBV6-1	TRBJ2-1	TGTGCCAGCGGAGACAGTAGCTCCTACAATGAGCAGTTCTTC	CASGDSSSYNEQFF
NA	NA	TRBV4-1	TRBJ1-3	TGCGCCAGCAGCCAAGTTGGACAGACGCTGGGAAACACCATATATTTT	CASSQVGQTLGNTIYF
NA	NA	TRBV11-2	TRBJ2-5	TGTGCCAGCAGCTTAGCACTAGACGGAGAGACCCAGTACTTC	CASSLALDGETQYF
TRBD1	NA	TRBV7-9	TRBJ2-7	TGTGCCAGCAGCTCGATACAGGGGTGGCACGAGCAGTACTTC	CASSSIQGWHEQYF
NA	NA	TRBV29-1	TRBJ2-5	TGCAGCGTTGGCGTGAGCCAAGAGACCCAGTACTTC	CSVGVSQETQYF
NA	NA	TRBV2	TRBJ1-2	TGTGCCAGCAGTGTGGAAGCAAGATTTGCCTACCTCTATGGCTACACCTTC	CASSVEARFAYLYGYTF
TRBD2	NA	TRBV10-1	TRBJ2-3	TGCGCCAGCAGTGGGGGTACCGGGGGGGCCTTTGCGGATACGCAGTATTTT	CASSGGTGGAFADTQYF
NA	NA	TRBV2	TRBJ2-2	TGTGCCAGCGGAGAGGGCGTCCTCAGGGAGCTGTTTTTT	CASGEGVLRELFF
NA	NA	TRBV7-3	TRBJ2-3	TGTGCCAGCAGCTTGGGACGGATGTCTAGCACAGATACGCAGTATTTT	CASSLGRMSSTDTQYF
TRBD1	NA	TRBV20-1	TRBJ1-2	TGCAGTGCTAGTGTATCGGTCGGGGAGGGGGCGAATGGCTACACCTTC	CSASVSVGEGANGYTF
TRBD2	NA	TRBV3-1	TRBJ2-3	TGTGCCAGCAGCCAAGACCAGCGGGGGGGCCACGTAGATACGCAGTATTTT	CASSQDQRGGHVDTQYF
NA	few	TRBV5-1	TRBJ2-7	TGCGCCAGCAGGCTAGACTCCTACGAGCAGTACTTC	CASRLDSYEQYF
TRBD1	once	TRBV5-1	TRBJ1-2	TGCGCCAGCAGCCCACAGGGGCCCTTTAACTATGGCTACACCTTC	CASSPQGPFNYGYTF
TRBD2	NA	TRBV6-2/TRBV6-3	TRBJ2-6	TGTGCCAGCAGTCGTACAGGACTAGCGGGGGCTGGGGCCAACGTCCTGACTTTC	CASSRTGLAGAGANVLTF
TRBD1	NA	TRBV12-3/TRBV12-4	TRBJ1-1	TGTGCCAGCAAAACGACAGGGAAGAACACTGAAGCTTTCTTT	CASKTTGKNTEAFF
TRBD1	NA	TRBV19	TRBJ2-7	TGTGCCAGTAAGGGACAGATTTCGTCCTACGAGCAGTACTTC	CASKGQISSYEQYF
NA	NA	TRBV3-1	TRBJ2-7	TGTGCCAGCAGCTTACTACTGGACGGGAAATACGAGCAGTACTTC	CASSLLLDGKYEQYF
TRBD1	NA	TRBV15	TRBJ2-1	TGTGCCACCAGCACCCGACAGGGACAGTACAATGAGCAGTTCTTC	CATSTRQGQYNEQFF
TRBD1	NA	TRBV29-1	TRBJ1-5	TGCAGCGTTGGGGTAGGACAGGGTTCAATTTCGGCCCAGCATTTT	CSVGVGQGSISAQHF
NA	NA	TRBV28	TRBJ2-7	TGTGCCAGCAGAATAAGCAGGTCGGTCTCGGGCGAGCAGTACTTC	CASRISRSVSGEQYF
NA	NA	TRBV9	TRBJ1-3	TGTGCCAGCAGCGTATCCTCTGGAAACACCATATATTTT	CASSVSSGNTIYF
TRBD1	NA	TRBV2	TRBJ1-2	TGTGCCAGCAGTCATCTTATTCACAGGGGGCGCGACTATGGCTACACCTTC	CASSHLIHRGRDYGYTF
NA	once	TRBV13	TRBJ1-2	TGTGCCAGCATCTTAGCCCCTAGCCCCCACGGCTACACCTTC	CASILAPSPHGYTF